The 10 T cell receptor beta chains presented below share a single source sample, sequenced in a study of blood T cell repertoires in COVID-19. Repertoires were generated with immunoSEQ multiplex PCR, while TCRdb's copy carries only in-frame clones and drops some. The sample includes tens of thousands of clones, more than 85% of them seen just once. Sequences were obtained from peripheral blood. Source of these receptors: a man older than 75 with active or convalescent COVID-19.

DNA of the CDR3: TGTGCCACCGCGGCGAACACCGGGGAGCTGTTTTTT. The encoded protein is CATAANTGELFF. This chain links TRBV24-1 with TRBJ2-2; D remains ambiguous. The CDR3 contains 12 residues. The V gene's germline CDR1 is KGHDR and CDR2 SFDVKD. Trimming shortened V by 9 bases and J by 0 bases, and 4 bases separated the two germline ends.

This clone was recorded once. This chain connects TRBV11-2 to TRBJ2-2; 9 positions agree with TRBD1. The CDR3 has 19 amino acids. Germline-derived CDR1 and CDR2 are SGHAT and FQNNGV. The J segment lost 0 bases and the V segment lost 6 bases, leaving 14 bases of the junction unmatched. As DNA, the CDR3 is TGTGCCAGCAGAACCGGGACAGGGTTTTGGGGTTCGAACACCGGGGAGCTGTTTTTT. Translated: CASRTGTGFWGSNTGELFF.

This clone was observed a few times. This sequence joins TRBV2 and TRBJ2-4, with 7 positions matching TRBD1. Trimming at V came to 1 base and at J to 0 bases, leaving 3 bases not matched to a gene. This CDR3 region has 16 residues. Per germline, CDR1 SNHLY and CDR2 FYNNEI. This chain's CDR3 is CASSEDWDRAKNIQYF. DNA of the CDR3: TGTGCCAGCAGTGAAGATTGGGACAGAGCCAAAAACATTCAGTACTTC.

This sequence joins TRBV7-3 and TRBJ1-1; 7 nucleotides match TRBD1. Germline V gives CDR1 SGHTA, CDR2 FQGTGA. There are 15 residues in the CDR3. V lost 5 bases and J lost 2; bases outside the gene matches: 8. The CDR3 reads CASSVGTAGNTEAFF. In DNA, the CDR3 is TGTGCCAGCAGCGTCGGGACAGCGGGCAACACTGAAGCTTTCTTT. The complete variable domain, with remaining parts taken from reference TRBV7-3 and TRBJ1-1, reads GAGVSQTPSNKVTEKGKYVELRCDPISGHTALYWYRQSLGQGPEFLIYFQGTGAADDSGLPNDRFFAVRPEGSVSTLKIQRTERGDSAVYLCASSVGTAGNTEAFFGQGTRLTVV.

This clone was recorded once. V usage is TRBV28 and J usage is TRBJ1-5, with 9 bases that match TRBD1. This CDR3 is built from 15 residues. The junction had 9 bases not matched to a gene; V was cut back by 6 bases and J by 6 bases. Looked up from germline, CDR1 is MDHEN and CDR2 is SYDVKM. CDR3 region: CASRPTTGGSQPQHF. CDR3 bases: TGTGCCAGCAGGCCCACGACAGGGGGAAGTCAGCCCCAGCATTTT.

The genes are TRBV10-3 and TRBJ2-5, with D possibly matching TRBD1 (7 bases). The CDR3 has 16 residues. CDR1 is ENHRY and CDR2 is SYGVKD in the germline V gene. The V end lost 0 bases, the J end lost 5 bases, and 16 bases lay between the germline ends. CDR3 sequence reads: CAISESTGRYAETQYF. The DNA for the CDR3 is TGTGCCATCAGTGAGTCGACAGGGAGGTACGCTGAGACCCAGTACTTC.

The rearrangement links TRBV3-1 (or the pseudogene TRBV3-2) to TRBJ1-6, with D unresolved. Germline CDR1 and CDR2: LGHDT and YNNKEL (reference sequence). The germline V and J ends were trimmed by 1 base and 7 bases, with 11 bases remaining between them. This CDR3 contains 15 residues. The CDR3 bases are TGTGCCAGCAGCCAAGTCGGGGAATACAATTCACCCCTCCACTTT. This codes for CASSQVGEYNSPLHF.

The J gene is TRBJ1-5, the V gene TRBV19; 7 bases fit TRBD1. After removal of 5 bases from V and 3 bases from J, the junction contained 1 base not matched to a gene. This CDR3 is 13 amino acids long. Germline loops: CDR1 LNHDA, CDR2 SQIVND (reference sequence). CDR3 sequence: CASSGTVNQPQHF. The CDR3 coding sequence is TGTGCCAGTAGTGGGACAGTCAATCAGCCCCAGCATTTT.

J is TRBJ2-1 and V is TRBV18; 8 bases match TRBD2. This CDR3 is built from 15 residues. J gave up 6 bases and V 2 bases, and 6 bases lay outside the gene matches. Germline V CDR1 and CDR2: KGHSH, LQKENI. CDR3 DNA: TGTGCCAGCTCACCAGGCGGGGGGCTAATCAATGAGCAGTTCTTC. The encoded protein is CASSPGGGLINEQFF.

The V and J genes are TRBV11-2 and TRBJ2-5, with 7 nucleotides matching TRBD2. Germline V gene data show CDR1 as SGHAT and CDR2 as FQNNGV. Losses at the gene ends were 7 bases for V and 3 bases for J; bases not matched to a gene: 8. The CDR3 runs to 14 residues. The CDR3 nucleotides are TGTGCCAGCAACTGGGGAGGGGATGAAGAGACCCAGTACTTC. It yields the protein CASNWGGDEETQYF.